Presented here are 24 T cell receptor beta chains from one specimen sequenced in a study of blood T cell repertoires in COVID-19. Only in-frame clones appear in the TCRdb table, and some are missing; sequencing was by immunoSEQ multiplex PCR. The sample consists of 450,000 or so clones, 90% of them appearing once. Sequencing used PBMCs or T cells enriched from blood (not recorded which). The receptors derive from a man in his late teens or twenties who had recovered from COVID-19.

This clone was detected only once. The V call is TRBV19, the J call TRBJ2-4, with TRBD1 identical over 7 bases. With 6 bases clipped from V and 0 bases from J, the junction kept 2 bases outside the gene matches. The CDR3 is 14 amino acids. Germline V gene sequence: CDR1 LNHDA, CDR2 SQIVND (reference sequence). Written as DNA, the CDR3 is TGTGCCAGTAGCGACAGGGAAGCCAAAAACATTCAGTACTTC. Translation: CASSDREAKNIQYF.

In DNA, the CDR3 is TGTGCCAGCAGTTTTGGGCGCGGCTCTGGAGGCACCATATATTTT. Its translation is CASSFGRGSGGTIYF. The chain joins TRBV28 to TRBJ1-3; D call uncertain. CDR3 length: 15 amino acids. The germline V gene has CDR1 MDHEN and CDR2 SYDVKM. The V and J ends lost 3 bases and 9 bases respectively, with 18 bases between them.

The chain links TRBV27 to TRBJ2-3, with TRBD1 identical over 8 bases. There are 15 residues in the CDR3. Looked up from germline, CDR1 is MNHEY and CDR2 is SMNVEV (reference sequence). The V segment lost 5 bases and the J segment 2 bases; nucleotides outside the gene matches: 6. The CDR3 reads CASSRETGDTDTQYF. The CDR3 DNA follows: TGTGCCAGCAGTCGGGAGACAGGGGACACAGATACGCAGTATTTT.

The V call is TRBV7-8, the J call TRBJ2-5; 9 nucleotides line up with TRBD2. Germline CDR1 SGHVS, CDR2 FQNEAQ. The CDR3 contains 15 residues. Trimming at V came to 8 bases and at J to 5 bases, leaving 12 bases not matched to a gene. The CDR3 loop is CASASREGYRETQYF. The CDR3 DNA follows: TGTGCCAGCGCCTCGCGGGAGGGATATAGGGAGACCCAGTACTTC.

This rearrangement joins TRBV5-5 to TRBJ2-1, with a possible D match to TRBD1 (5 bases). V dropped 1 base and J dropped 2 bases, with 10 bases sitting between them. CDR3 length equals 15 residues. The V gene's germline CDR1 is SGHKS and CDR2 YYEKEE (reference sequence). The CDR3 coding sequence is TGTGCCAGCAGCTTGTTGGCAGGGACCTACAATGAGCAGTTCTTC. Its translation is CASSLLAGTYNEQFF. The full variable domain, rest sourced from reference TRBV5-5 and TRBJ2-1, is DAGVTQSPTHLIKTRGQQVTLRCSPISGHKSVSWYQQVLGQGPQFIFQYYEKEERGRGNFPDRFSARQFPNYSSELNVNALLLGDSALYLCASSLLAGTYNEQFFGPGTRLTVL.

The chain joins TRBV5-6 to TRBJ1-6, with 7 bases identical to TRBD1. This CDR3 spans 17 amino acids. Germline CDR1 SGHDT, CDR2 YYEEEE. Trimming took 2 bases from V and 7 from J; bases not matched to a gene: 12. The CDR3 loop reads CASSFISRGTENSPLHF. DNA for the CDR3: TGTGCCAGCAGCTTTATTTCTCGTGGGACAGAAAATTCACCCCTCCACTTT. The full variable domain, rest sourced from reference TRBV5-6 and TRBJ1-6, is DAGVTQSPTHLIKTRGQQVTLRCSPKSGHDTVSWYQQALGQGPQFIFQYYEEEERQRGNFPDRFSGHQFPNYSSELNVNALLLGDSALYLCASSFISRGTENSPLHFGNGTRLTVT.

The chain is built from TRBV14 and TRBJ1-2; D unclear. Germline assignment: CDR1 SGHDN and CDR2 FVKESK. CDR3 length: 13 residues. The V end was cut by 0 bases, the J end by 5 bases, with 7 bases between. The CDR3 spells CASSQDEEYGYTF. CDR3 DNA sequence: TGTGCCAGCAGCCAAGATGAAGAGTATGGCTACACCTTC.

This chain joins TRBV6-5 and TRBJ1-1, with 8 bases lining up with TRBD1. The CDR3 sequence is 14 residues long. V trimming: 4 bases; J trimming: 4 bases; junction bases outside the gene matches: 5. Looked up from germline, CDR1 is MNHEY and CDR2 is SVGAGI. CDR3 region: CASSSQGAGTEAFF. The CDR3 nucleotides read TGTGCCAGCAGTTCGCAGGGGGCGGGCACTGAAGCTTTCTTT.

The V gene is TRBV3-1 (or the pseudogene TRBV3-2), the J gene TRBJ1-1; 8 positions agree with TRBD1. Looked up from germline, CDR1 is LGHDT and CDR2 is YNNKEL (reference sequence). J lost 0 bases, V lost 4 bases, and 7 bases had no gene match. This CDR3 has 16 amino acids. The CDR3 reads CASSPTGGAMNTEAFF. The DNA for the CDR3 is TGTGCCAGCAGCCCAACAGGGGGAGCGATGAACACTGAAGCTTTCTTT.

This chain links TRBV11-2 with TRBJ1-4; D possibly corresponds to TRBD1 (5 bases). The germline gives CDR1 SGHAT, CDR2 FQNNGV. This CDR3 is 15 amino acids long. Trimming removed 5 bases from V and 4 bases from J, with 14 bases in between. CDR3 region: CASSLTGGVNEKLFF. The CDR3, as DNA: TGTGCCAGCAGCCTCACGGGGGGGGTTAATGAAAAACTGTTTTTT.

The CDR3 DNA reads TGTGCCAGCAGTAGGGGACAACCAAACACTGAAGCTTTCTTT. Protein sequence: CASSRGQPNTEAFF. V usage is TRBV2 and J usage is TRBJ1-1, with D tentatively TRBD1 (6 bases). The CDR3 is made up of 14 amino acids. V gave up 5 bases and J gave up 2 bases, with 12 bases separating them. Germline values: CDR1 SNHLY, CDR2 FYNNEI.

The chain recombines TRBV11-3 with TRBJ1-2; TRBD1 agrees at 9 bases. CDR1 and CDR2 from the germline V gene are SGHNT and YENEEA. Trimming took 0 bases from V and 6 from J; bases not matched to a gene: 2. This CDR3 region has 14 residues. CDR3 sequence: CASSLDGDRDGYTF. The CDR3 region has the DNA TGTGCCAGCAGCTTAGATGGGGACAGGGATGGCTACACCTTC.

The CDR3 bases are TGTGCCAGTAGTACCCAGGGGGCCCAGGGATCACCCCTCCACTTT. Protein sequence: CASSTQGAQGSPLHF. The chain combines TRBV19 with TRBJ1-6, with 8 bases lining up with TRBD1. Germline values: CDR1 LNHDA, CDR2 SQIVND (reference sequence). This CDR3 is 15 amino acids long. V was clipped by 4 bases and J by 10 bases; unmatched bases: 9.

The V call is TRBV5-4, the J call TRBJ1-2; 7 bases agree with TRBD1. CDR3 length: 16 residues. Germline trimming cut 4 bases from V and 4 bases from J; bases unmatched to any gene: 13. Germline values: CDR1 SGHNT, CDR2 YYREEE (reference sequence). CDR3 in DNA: TGTGCCAGCAGCCCTACCCAAGGGGGCCCCACCTATGGCTACACCTTC. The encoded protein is CASSPTQGGPTYGYTF. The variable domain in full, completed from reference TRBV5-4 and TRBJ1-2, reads ETGVTQSPTHLIKTRGQQVTLRCSSQSGHNTVSWYQQALGQGPQFIFQYYREEENGRGNFPPRFSGLQFPNYSSELNVNALELDDSALYLCASSPTQGGPTYGYTFGSGTRLTVV.

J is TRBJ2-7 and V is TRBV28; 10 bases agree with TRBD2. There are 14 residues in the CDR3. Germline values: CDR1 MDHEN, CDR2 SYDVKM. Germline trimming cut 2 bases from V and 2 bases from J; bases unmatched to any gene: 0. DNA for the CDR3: TGTGCCAGCAGTTTACTAGCGGGGGCCTACGAGCAGTACTTC. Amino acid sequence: CASSLLAGAYEQYF. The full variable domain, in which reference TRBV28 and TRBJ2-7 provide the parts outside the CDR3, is DVKVTQSSRYLVKRTGEKVFLECVQDMDHENMFWYRQDPGLGLRLIYFSYDVKMKEKGDIPEGYSVSREKKERFSLILESASTNQTSMYLCASSLLAGAYEQYFGPGTRLTVT.

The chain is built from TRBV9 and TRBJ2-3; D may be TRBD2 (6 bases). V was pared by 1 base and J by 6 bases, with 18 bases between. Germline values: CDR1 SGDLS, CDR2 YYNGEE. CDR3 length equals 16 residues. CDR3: CASSVSSGLPADTQYF. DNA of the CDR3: TGTGCCAGCAGCGTATCCTCGGGACTGCCGGCGGATACGCAGTATTTT.

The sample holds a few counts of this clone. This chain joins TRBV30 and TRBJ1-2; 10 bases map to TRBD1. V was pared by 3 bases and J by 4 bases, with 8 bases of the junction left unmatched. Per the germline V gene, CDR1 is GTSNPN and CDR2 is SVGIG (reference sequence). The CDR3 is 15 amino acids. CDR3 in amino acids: CAWRRQGARIYGYTF. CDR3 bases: TGTGCCTGGAGGAGACAGGGGGCGCGTATCTATGGCTACACCTTC.

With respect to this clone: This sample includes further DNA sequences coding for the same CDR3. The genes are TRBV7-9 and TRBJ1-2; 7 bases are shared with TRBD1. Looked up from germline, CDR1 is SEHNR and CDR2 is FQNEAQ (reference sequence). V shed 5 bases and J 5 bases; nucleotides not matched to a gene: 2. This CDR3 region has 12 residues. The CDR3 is CASSLRGYGYTF. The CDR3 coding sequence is TGTGCCAGCAGCCTCAGGGGGTATGGCTACACCTTC.

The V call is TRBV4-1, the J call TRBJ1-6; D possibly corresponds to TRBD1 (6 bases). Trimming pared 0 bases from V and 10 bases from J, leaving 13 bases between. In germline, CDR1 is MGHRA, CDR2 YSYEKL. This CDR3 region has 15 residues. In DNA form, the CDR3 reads TGCGCCAGCAGCCAAGACGTGGGGGCGAGGTCACCCCTCCACTTT. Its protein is CASSQDVGARSPLHF.

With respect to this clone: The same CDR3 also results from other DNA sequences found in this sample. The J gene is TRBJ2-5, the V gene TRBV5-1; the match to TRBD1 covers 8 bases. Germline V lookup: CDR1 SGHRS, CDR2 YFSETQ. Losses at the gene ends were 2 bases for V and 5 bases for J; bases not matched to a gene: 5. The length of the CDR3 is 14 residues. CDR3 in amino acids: CASSLGQGGETQYF. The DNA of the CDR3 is TGCGCCAGCAGCTTAGGACAGGGTGGGGAGACCCAGTACTTC.

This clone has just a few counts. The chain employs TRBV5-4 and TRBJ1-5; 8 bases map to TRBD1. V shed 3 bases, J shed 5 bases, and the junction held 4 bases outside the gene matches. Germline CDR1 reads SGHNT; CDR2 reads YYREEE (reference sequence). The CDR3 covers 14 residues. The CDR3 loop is CASSSEQGDQPQHF. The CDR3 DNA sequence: TGTGCCAGCAGCTCCGAACAGGGGGATCAGCCCCAGCATTTT.

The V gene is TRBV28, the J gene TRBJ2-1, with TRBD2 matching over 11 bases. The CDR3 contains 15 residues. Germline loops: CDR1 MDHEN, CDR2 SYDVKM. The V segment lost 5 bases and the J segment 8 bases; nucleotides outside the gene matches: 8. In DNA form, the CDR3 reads TGTGCCAGCAGTATTTACCAGACTAGCGGGGATGAGCAGTTCTTC. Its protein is CASSIYQTSGDEQFF. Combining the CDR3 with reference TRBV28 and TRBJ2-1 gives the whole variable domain DVKVTQSSRYLVKRTGEKVFLECVQDMDHENMFWYRQDPGLGLRLIYFSYDVKMKEKGDIPEGYSVSREKKERFSLILESASTNQTSMYLCASSIYQTSGDEQFFGPGTRLTVL.

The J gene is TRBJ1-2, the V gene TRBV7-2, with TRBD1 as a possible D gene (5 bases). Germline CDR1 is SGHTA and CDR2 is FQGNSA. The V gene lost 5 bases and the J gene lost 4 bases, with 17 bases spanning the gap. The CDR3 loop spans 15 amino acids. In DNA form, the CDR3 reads TGTGCCAGCAGCACCTCGTCTGGGGCAGGCTATGGCTACACCTTC. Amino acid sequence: CASSTSSGAGYGYTF.

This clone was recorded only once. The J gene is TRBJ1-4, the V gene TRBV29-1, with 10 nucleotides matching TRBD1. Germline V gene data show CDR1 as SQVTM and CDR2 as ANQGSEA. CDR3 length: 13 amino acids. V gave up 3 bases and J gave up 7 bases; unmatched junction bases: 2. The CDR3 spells CSVETGGSEKLFF. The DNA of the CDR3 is TGCAGCGTTGAGACAGGGGGCAGTGAAAAACTGTTTTTT. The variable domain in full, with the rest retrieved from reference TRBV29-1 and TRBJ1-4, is SAVISQKPSRDICQRGTSLTIQCQVDSQVTMMFWYRQQPGQSLTLIATANQGSEATYESGFVIDKFPISRPNLTFSTLTVSNMSPEDSSIYLCSVETGGSEKLFFGSGTQLSVL.